These T cell receptor beta chains were read from a single sample in a study of cytomegalovirus exposure and HLA in healthy donors. Sequencing was performed with immunoSEQ multiplex PCR; in TCRdb, only in-frame clones are kept and a portion is missing. The profile covers roughly 180,000 clones, with just under 80% appearing a single time and 2.5% to 3% taken by the ten largest. Material: PBMCs. Receptors were obtained from a female donor in good health and CMV-seronegative. Each CDR3 is given with its conserved first and last residue. The order of the fields is D gene, clone size, J gene, V gene, CDR3 protein, CDR3 DNA. The D gene is left open where the match is weak. A clone size is listed for some rows: how often the clone was seen (once, few, many), or a class if it is expanded.

TRBD1	.	TRBJ1-5	TRBV28	CASAKGQGSQPQHF	TGTGCCAGCGCGAAGGGACAGGGTTCACAGCCCCAGCATTTT
.	.	TRBJ2-3	TRBV5-1	CASSGTSFSTDTQYF	TGCGCCAGCAGCGGCACTAGTTTTAGCACAGATACGCAGTATTTT
.	.	TRBJ2-1	TRBV9	CASSALVGSYNEQFF	TGTGCCAGCAGCGCTCTAGTGGGCTCCTACAATGAGCAGTTCTTC
TRBD1	.	TRBJ1-1	TRBV7-9	CSSSLSAQGATEAFF	TGTTCCAGCAGCCTGTCGGCGCAGGGGGCTACTGAAGCTTTCTTT
.	.	TRBJ2-6	TRBV7-9	CASSPRNSGANVLTF	TGTGCCAGCAGCCCCAGGAACTCTGGGGCCAACGTCCTGACTTTC
TRBD1	.	TRBJ1-1	TRBV15	CATKMWFSGTGKVSAFF	TGTGCCACCAAAATGTGGTTCTCCGGGACAGGAAAGGTGAGCGCTTTCTTT
.	few	TRBJ2-6	TRBV29-1	CSVDLRGANVLTF	TGCAGCGTCGATTTGCGTGGGGCCAACGTCCTGACTTTC
.	.	TRBJ1-4	TRBV13	CASSLGSPGEKLFF	TGTGCCAGCAGCCTCGGCTCCCCAGGGGAAAAACTGTTTTTT
TRBD2	few	TRBJ2-1	TRBV6-6	CASSRLAAYNEQFF	TGTGCCAGCAGCAGACTAGCGGCCTACAATGAGCAGTTCTTC
.	.	TRBJ2-5	TRBV11-2	CASSSFYGGETQYF	TGTGCCAGCAGCTCGTTCTACGGGGGAGAGACCCAGTACTTC
TRBD2	.	TRBJ2-3	TRBV6-6	CASTGGYSTDTQYF	TGTGCCAGCACGGGGGGGTATAGCACAGATACGCAGTATTTT
.	once	TRBJ2-6	TRBV19	CASREDGSGANVLTF	TGTGCCAGTAGGGAGGACGGATCTGGGGCCAACGTCCTGACTTTC
.	once	TRBJ2-1	TRBV5-1	CASSWTESSYNEQFF	TGCGCCAGCAGCTGGACTGAGAGCTCCTACAATGAGCAGTTCTTC
TRBD1	.	TRBJ1-2	TRBV5-4	CASSYGQGTYYGYTF	TGTGCCAGCAGCTATGGACAGGGGACATACTATGGCTACACCTTC
.	.	TRBJ2-7	TRBV19	CASSIGQGNLLEQYF	TGTGCCAGTAGTATAGGCCAGGGTAACCTCCTCGAGCAGTACTTC
.	.	TRBJ2-1	TRBV11-1	CASSFPTFEGSYNEQFF	TGTGCCAGCAGCTTTCCCACTTTCGAGGGCTCCTACAATGAGCAGTTCTTC
.	.	TRBJ1-1	TRBV29-1	CSVEASGTEAFF	TGCAGCGTTGAAGCTTCGGGGACTGAAGCTTTCTTT
.	.	TRBJ2-4	TRBV7-9	CASSQVVGNIQYF	TGTGCCAGCAGCCAGGTGGTGGGAAACATTCAGTACTTC
.	few	TRBJ2-7	TRBV4-1	CASSQVNRPSYEQYF	TGCGCCAGCAGCCAAGTTAACAGGCCCTCCTACGAGCAGTACTTC
.	once	TRBJ2-2	TRBV25-1	CASSADSYTGELFF	TGTGCCAGCAGTGCCGACTCTTACACCGGGGAGCTGTTTTTT
TRBD2	.	TRBJ2-3	TRBV30	CAWSVGTSGLTDTQYF	TGTGCCTGGAGTGTCGGGACTAGCGGGCTCACAGATACGCAGTATTTT
TRBD1	few	TRBJ1-2	TRBV5-5	CASSLDGTGEIRDGYTF	TGTGCCAGCAGCTTGGACGGGACAGGGGAAATAAGGGATGGCTACACCTTC
TRBD1	.	TRBJ2-5	TRBV7-8	CASSRYRGRGETQYF	TGTGCCAGCAGCAGATACAGGGGGCGAGGGGAGACCCAGTACTTC
.	.	TRBJ1-1	TRBV18	CASSASRQGTTEAFF	TGTGCCAGCTCAGCCAGTCGTCAGGGGACGACTGAAGCTTTCTTT
.	once	TRBJ1-1	TRBV7-2	CASSFILNTEAFF	TGTGCCAGCAGCTTCATCCTGAACACTGAAGCTTTCTTT
TRBD1	.	TRBJ1-6	TRBV7-9	CASSRQGARNSPLHF	TGTGCCAGCAGCCGACAGGGGGCGCGTAATTCACCCCTCCACTTT
TRBD1	few	TRBJ1-5	TRBV19	CASSTILTGAGEPQHF	TGTGCCAGTAGTACGATATTGACAGGGGCCGGTGAGCCCCAGCATTTT
.	once	TRBJ2-1	TRBV5-1	CASSLAGVADYNEQFF	TGCGCCAGCAGCTTGGCCGGGGTAGCGGACTACAATGAGCAGTTCTTC
TRBD1	.	TRBJ2-7	TRBV2	CASRDINRGPIYEQYF	TGTGCCAGCAGAGATATTAACAGGGGGCCCATCTACGAGCAGTACTTC
.	once	TRBJ2-7	TRBV18	CASSPPSGPNEQYF	TGTGCCAGCTCACCACCTTCAGGTCCCAACGAGCAGTACTTC
.	.	TRBJ2-1	TRBV11-3	CASSRTPGTGNEQFF	TGTGCCAGCAGCCGCACTCCGGGTACCGGGAATGAGCAGTTCTTC
.	.	TRBJ1-1	TRBV5-1	CASSLVVSPGTEAFF	TGCGCCAGCAGCTTGGTGGTTTCCCCAGGGACTGAAGCTTTCTTT
.	once	TRBJ2-2	TRBV7-3	CASSLTYTGELFF	TGTGCCAGCAGCTTAACCTACACCGGGGAGCTGTTTTTT
TRBD2	once	TRBJ2-1	TRBV5-4	CAGSLLETSGSTFF	TGTGCCGGCAGCTTACTCGAAACTAGCGGGAGTACGTTCTTC
TRBD2	.	TRBJ2-3	TRBV27	CASSLHRAGKSTDTQYF	TGTGCCAGCAGTCTTCACAGAGCGGGAAAGAGCACAGATACGCAGTATTTT
.	once	TRBJ1-1	TRBV5-4	CASSGEATRGTEAFF	TGTGCCAGCAGCGGGGAGGCTACTAGGGGAACTGAAGCTTTCTTT
.	once	TRBJ1-1	TRBV6-5	CASSRGGANTEAFF	TGTGCCAGCAGCCGGGGGGGGGCGAACACTGAAGCTTTCTTT
.	.	TRBJ1-1	TRBV19	CASSIARVNTEAFF	TGTGCCAGTAGTATAGCGAGGGTGAACACTGAAGCTTTCTTT
TRBD1	.	TRBJ1-1	TRBV5-1	CASSLEQGLSTEAFF	TGCGCCAGCAGCTTGGAACAGGGGCTGAGCACTGAAGCTTTCTTT
.	once	TRBJ2-5	TRBV4-3	CASSQSQGGTQYF	TGCGCCAGCAGCCAGTCCCAGGGCGGGACCCAGTACTTC
TRBD2	.	TRBJ2-7	TRBV10-3	CAIRTSGGDPYEQYF	TGTGCCATCAGGACTAGCGGGGGGGATCCCTACGAGCAGTACTTC
TRBD2	.	TRBJ2-7	TRBV5-8	CASSLSGGGSYEQYF	TGTGCCAGCAGCTTAAGCGGGGGAGGCTCCTACGAGCAGTACTTC
TRBD2	.	TRBJ2-1	TRBV4-1	CASNPLQGLDINEQFF	TGCGCCAGCAACCCCCTCCAGGGACTAGATATCAATGAGCAGTTCTTC
.	.	TRBJ2-4	TRBV11-2	CASSLRVGHLSSIQYF	TGTGCCAGCAGCTTAAGAGTTGGACACCTTAGCAGCATTCAGTACTTC
.	.	TRBJ2-5	TRBV7-7	CASSVRLWETQYF	TGTGCCAGCAGCGTAAGACTGTGGGAGACCCAGTACTTC